The sequence of this TCR beta chain was determined in a study of shared clonotypes between healthy human individuals. Data came from immunoSEQ multiplex PCR; TCRdb stores just in-frame clones and leaves some out. The top ten clones hold 0.11% of a sample with about 600,000 clones, around 95% of them seen once. V lost 3 bases and J 0 bases, leaving 11 bases between the germline ends. The CDR3 runs to 15 residues. Germline loops: CDR1 MNHEY, CDR2 SMNVEV (reference sequence). The study, taken as a whole, reports: Among a few donors, approximately 5.4% of naive CD4 clonotypes were found in common.

Naive-designated CD8 cells lacked CD45RO, were positively enriched for CCR7, and omitted terminally differentiated effector memory CD45RA+ cells. Comments on this clone: Its specificity is unknown.

Sequenced input: naive CD8+ T cells sorted from blood. This clonotype was obtained from a woman between 25 and 40 years old in good health. The chain joins TRBV27 to TRBJ1-1; D is perhaps TRBD1 (5 bases). The CDR3 nucleotides read TGTGCCAGCAGTTTCGCAAGGGGTCTGAACACTGAAGCTTTCTTT. Translating gives CASSFARGLNTEAFF.